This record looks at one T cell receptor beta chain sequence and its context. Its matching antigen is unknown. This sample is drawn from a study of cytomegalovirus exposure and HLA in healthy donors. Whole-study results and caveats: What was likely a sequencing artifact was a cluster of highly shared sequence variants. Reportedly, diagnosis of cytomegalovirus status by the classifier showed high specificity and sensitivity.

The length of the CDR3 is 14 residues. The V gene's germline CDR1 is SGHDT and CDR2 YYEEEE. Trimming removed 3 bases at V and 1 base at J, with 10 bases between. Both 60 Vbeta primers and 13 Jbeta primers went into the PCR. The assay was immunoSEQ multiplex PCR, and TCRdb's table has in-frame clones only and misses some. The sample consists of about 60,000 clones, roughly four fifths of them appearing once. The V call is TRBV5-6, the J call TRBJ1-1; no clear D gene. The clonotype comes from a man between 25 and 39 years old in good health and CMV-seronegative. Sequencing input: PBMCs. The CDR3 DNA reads TGTGCCAGCAGCTCTGACACAGAGAACACTGAAGCTTTCTTT. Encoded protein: CASSSDTENTEAFF.